Listed here are 23 T cell receptor beta chains from one sample, sequenced in a study of shared clonotypes between healthy human individuals. Data came from immunoSEQ multiplex PCR; TCRdb stores just in-frame clones and leaves some out. The sample has around 2,000,000 clones, 85% to 95% seen once. Selected positively for CCR7 and CD45RO-negative, naive CD8 cells excluded terminally differentiated effector memory CD45RA+ cells. Source material: naive CD8+ T cells sorted from blood. The receptors were gathered from a man aged 18 to 35 in good health.

This chain links TRBV4-1 with TRBJ2-5; 8 nucleotides line up with TRBD2. V shed 0 bases, J shed 5 bases, and the junction held 11 bases outside the gene matches. This CDR3 contains 17 residues. Germline V gene data show CDR1 as MGHRA and CDR2 as YSYEKL. The DNA for the CDR3 is TGCGCCAGCAGCCAAGAGTCGGCGGGGGGTTTTTGGGAGACCCAGTACTTC. This gives the protein CASSQESAGGFWETQYF.

This clone appeared once. J is TRBJ2-7 and V is TRBV6-5; D is possibly TRBD1 (6 bases). The CDR3 sequence is 15 residues long. Germline V lookup: CDR1 MNHEY, CDR2 SVGAGI. The V end lost 2 bases, the J end lost 0 bases, and 11 bases lay between the germline ends. The CDR3 reads CASSYAGESSYEQYF. The CDR3 DNA reads TGTGCCAGCAGTTACGCAGGGGAGAGCTCCTACGAGCAGTACTTC.

A note on this clone: Within the sample, other DNA sequences also encode this same CDR3. The V gene is TRBV5-1, the J gene TRBJ2-3, with TRBD2 as a possible D gene (6 bases). Germline V gene lookup returns CDR1 SGHRS and CDR2 YFSETQ. The CDR3 runs 14 residues. Deletions cut 0 bases from V and 4 bases from J, with 9 bases between. CDR3 protein: CASSLAGGADTQYF. The CDR3 DNA reads as TGCGCCAGCAGCTTGGCCGGAGGGGCAGATACGCAGTATTTT.

CDR3 nucleotide sequence: TGTGCCAGCAGTTCGCAGGACAGGGAAGGTAACATTCAGTACTTC. Translated: CASSSQDREGNIQYF. The chain links TRBV27 to TRBJ2-4, with TRBD1 matching over 8 bases. From germline, CDR1 is MNHEY and CDR2 SMNVEV (reference sequence). The CDR3 runs to 15 residues. The V and J ends lost 4 bases and 7 bases, in that order; junction bases with no gene match: 9.

The CDR3 is CAGRGKGGEDEKLFF. In DNA, the CDR3 is TGTGCCGGGCGTGGGAAGGGGGGCGAGGATGAAAAACTGTTTTTT. The rearrangement uses TRBV2 and TRBJ1-4; weak D call: TRBD1 (6 bases). The ends were cut back, 11 bases at V and 6 bases at J, with 22 bases in the middle. This CDR3 has 15 residues. Germline lookup yields CDR1 SNHLY and CDR2 FYNNEI.

This rearrangement joins TRBV5-8 to TRBJ2-7, with unresolved D. The germline V and J ends were trimmed by 1 base and 0 bases, with 8 bases remaining between them. CDR3 length: 14 residues. Germline V lookup: CDR1 SGHTS, CDR2 YDEGEE. The CDR3 DNA sequence: TGTGCCAGCAGCTTGAGAGGTTACTCCTACGAGCAGTACTTC. Translating it yields CASSLRGYSYEQYF.

The chain is built from TRBV27 and TRBJ2-1; 11 bases map to TRBD2. J lost 7 bases, V lost 5 bases, and 10 bases had no gene match. CDR1 is MNHEY and CDR2 is SMNVEV in the germline V gene (reference sequence). The CDR3 has 16 amino acids. The DNA of the CDR3 is TGTGCCAGCAGTCATCAACTAGCGGGAGTAGGGAATGAGCAGTTCTTC. It is translated as CASSHQLAGVGNEQFF.

The CDR3 DNA reads TGTGCCAGCAGTACTCCATCCGGGGCCAACGTCCTGACTTTC. Residues: CASSTPSGANVLTF. The chain combines TRBV6-5 with TRBJ2-6; D is undetermined. The V end was cut by 5 bases, the J end by 4 bases, with 9 bases between. The germline CDR1 and CDR2 sequences are MNHEY and SVGAGI. There are 14 residues in the CDR3.

V is TRBV27 and J is TRBJ2-7; 12 bases are shared with TRBD2. J lost 3 bases, V lost 7 bases, and 4 bases had no gene match. This CDR3 has 14 amino acids. CDR1 is MNHEY and CDR2 is SMNVEV in the germline V gene (reference sequence). CDR3 DNA: TGTGCCAGCATACCGACTAGCGGGGGCTACGAGCAGTACTTC. It translates to CASIPTSGGYEQYF.

The chain recombines TRBV5-1 with TRBJ2-7; TRBD1 agrees at 7 bases. Per the germline V gene, CDR1 is SGHRS and CDR2 is YFSETQ. Losses at the gene ends were 6 bases for V and 4 bases for J; bases not matched to a gene: 13. The CDR3 is 15 residues long. CDR3 region: CASKPTGTEPYEQYF. CDR3 nucleotides: TGCGCCAGCAAACCAACCGGGACAGAGCCTTACGAGCAGTACTTC.

Notes on this clone: The same CDR3 also results from other DNA sequences found in this sample. This rearrangement joins TRBV27 to TRBJ1-1; D is ambiguous. Trimming left V 2 bases short and J 1 base short, with 5 bases between. The germline gives CDR1 MNHEY, CDR2 SMNVEV (reference sequence). The CDR3 consists of 13 residues. The CDR3 here is CASSLGGNTEAFF. DNA of the CDR3: TGTGCCAGCAGTTTAGGCGGGAACACTGAAGCTTTCTTT.

The rearrangement uses TRBV6-1 and TRBJ1-4, with D perhaps matching TRBD1 (6 bases). The CDR3 consists of 15 residues. Trimming removed 4 bases from V and 1 base from J, with 10 bases in between. Germline V gives CDR1 MNHNS, CDR2 SASEGT. CDR3 bases: TGTGCCAGCAGTGGGTCAGGGGAAACTAATGAAAAACTGTTTTTT. Encoded protein: CASSGSGETNEKLFF.

J is TRBJ1-1 and V is TRBV18, with D perhaps TRBD1 (6 bases). The CDR3 is made up of 12 amino acids. The germline V and J ends were trimmed by 5 bases and 6 bases, with 10 bases remaining between them. The V gene's germline CDR1 is KGHSH and CDR2 LQKENI. CDR3 amino acids: CASSLTGSEAFF. The CDR3, as DNA: TGTGCCAGCTCATTGACAGGTTCTGAAGCTTTCTTT.

The rearrangement uses TRBV30 and TRBJ2-1; D is unresolved. V was cut by 3 bases and J by 10 bases, with 13 bases left in between. Per germline, CDR1 GTSNPN and CDR2 SVGIG (reference sequence). The CDR3 has 12 amino acids. The DNA of the CDR3 is TGTGCCTGGAGCCACGACGGGTTCGAGCAGTTCTTC. Its protein product is CAWSHDGFEQFF.

The chain uses TRBV2 and TRBJ1-5; perhaps TRBD1 as D (6 bases). From germline, CDR1 is SNHLY and CDR2 FYNNEI. This CDR3 comprises 19 residues. Trimming left V 4 bases short and J 0 bases short, with 22 bases between. CDR3 sequence: CASSVREIPGHPSNQPQHF. Here the CDR3 DNA reads TGTGCCAGCAGTGTACGGGAAATACCGGGACACCCTAGCAATCAGCCCCAGCATTTT. The variable domain in full, completed from reference TRBV2 and TRBJ1-5, reads EPEVTQTPSHQVTQMGQEVILRCVPISNHLYFYWYRQILGQKVEFLVSFYNNEISEKSEIFDDQFSVERPDGSNFTLKIRSTKLEDSAMYFCASSVREIPGHPSNQPQHFGDGTRLSIL.

The V and J genes are TRBV5-1 and TRBJ2-3, with a weak D call TRBD1 (6 bases). Germline-derived CDR1 and CDR2 are SGHRS and YFSETQ. V lost 0 bases to trimming and J lost 2 bases, with 10 bases between them. There are 15 residues in the CDR3. The CDR3 here is CASSLDRVHTDTQYF. The CDR3 DNA sequence: TGCGCCAGCAGCTTGGACAGGGTTCACACAGATACGCAGTATTTT.

V and J are TRBV7-9 and TRBJ2-1; D remains unclear. The CDR3 runs to 17 residues. V dropped 2 bases and J dropped 7 bases, with 21 bases sitting between them. The germline V gene has CDR1 SEHNR and CDR2 FQNEAQ (reference sequence). The CDR3 region is CASSLLHGAPSDNEQFF. The CDR3, as DNA: TGTGCCAGCAGCTTACTTCACGGTGCGCCGTCGGATAATGAGCAGTTCTTC.

A few counts support this clone. The chain combines TRBV4-1 with TRBJ2-2, with 10 bases matching TRBD2. Germline V gives CDR1 MGHRA, CDR2 YSYEKL. The CDR3 length is 18 residues. V was pared by 1 base and J by 4 bases, with 9 bases of the junction left unmatched. The chain's CDR3 is CASSQGTAGGPFTGELFF. The CDR3 DNA reads TGCGCCAGCAGCCAAGGGACAGCGGGGGGGCCATTCACCGGGGAGCTGTTTTTT.

The gene calls are TRBV27 and TRBJ2-7; 7 bases map to TRBD1. Trimming removed 5 bases from V and 0 bases from J; junction bases left unmatched: 10. Per germline, CDR1 MNHEY and CDR2 SMNVEV (reference sequence). CDR3 size: 16 residues. The DNA of the CDR3 is TGTGCCAGCAGTCCATCGACAGGGCCGAGCTCCTACGAGCAGTACTTC. Residues: CASSPSTGPSSYEQYF.

The V call is TRBV7-2, the J call TRBJ2-7; D is perhaps TRBD1 (5 bases). Between the trimmed V and J ends, which lost 4 bases and 0 bases, there was a span of 16 bases. Germline-derived CDR1 and CDR2 are SGHTA and FQGNSA. This CDR3 comprises 16 residues. The CDR3 region is CASSSPGAAYSYEQYF. In nucleotides, the CDR3 is TGTGCCAGCAGCTCCCCTGGGGCCGCGTACTCCTACGAGCAGTACTTC. Filled out from reference TRBV7-2 and TRBJ2-7, the complete variable domain reads GAGVSQSPSNKVTEKGKDVELRCDPISGHTALYWYRQSLGQGLEFLIYFQGNSAPDKSGLPSDRFSAERTGGSVSTLTIQRTQQEDSAVYLCASSSPGAAYSYEQYFGPGTRLTVT.

The chain employs TRBV11-2 and TRBJ1-6; D possibly corresponds to TRBD1 (5 bases). The CDR3 runs 16 residues. V was pared by 3 bases and J by 5 bases, with 14 bases between. Germline CDR1 and CDR2: SGHAT and FQNNGV. The CDR3 DNA follows: TGTGCCAGCAGCTTCGGACCGGGGACTAATAATTCACCCCTCCACTTT. Translated: CASSFGPGTNNSPLHF.

The V call is TRBV6-1, the J call TRBJ1-1; D remains ambiguous. The CDR3 spans 13 residues. The V end lost 4 bases, the J end lost 8 bases, and 14 bases lay between the germline ends. Germline V gene data show CDR1 as MNHNS and CDR2 as SASEGT. CDR3 loop: CASSAPTKGEAFF. The CDR3 DNA reads TGTGCCAGCAGTGCCCCTACGAAAGGAGAAGCTTTCTTT.

This clone was seen a single time. The chain recombines TRBV11-2 with TRBJ2-7, with 8 positions matching TRBD1. The trim removed 4 bases at V and 10 bases at J, leaving 6 bases unmatched. The germline gives CDR1 SGHAT, CDR2 FQNNGV. This CDR3 spans 12 amino acids. CDR3 protein: CASSSGQVNQYF. The DNA of the CDR3 is TGTGCCAGCAGCTCGGGACAGGTTAATCAGTACTTC. Looking up the rest from reference TRBV11-2 and TRBJ2-7 gives the full variable domain: EAGVAQSPRYKIIEKRQSVAFWCNPISGHATLYWYQQILGQGPKLLIQFQNNGVVDDSQLPKDRFSAERLKGVDSTLKIQPAKLEDSAVYLCASSSGQVNQYFGPGTRLTVT.